One and the same sample provided the 8 T cell receptor beta chains below, sequenced in a study of cytomegalovirus exposure and HLA in healthy donors. With 60 Vbeta and 13 Jbeta primers, the PCR was carried out. The assay was immunoSEQ multiplex PCR, and TCRdb's table has in-frame clones only and misses some. The sample holds about 130,000 clones, approximately 75% seen once. The sequencing input was PBMCs. The source is a male donor in good health and CMV-seronegative.

This sequence joins TRBV19 and TRBJ2-3; 11 nucleotides line up with TRBD2. The CDR3 is 16 amino acids. V lost 0 bases and J lost 4; bases outside the gene matches: 3. Per the germline V gene, CDR1 is LNHDA and CDR2 is SQIVND (reference sequence). The CDR3 loop is CASSIDSGGAADTQYF. The CDR3 bases are TGTGCCAGTAGTATAGATAGCGGGGGGGCCGCAGATACGCAGTATTTT.

This clone was found once. This sequence joins TRBV9 and TRBJ1-1, with 9 bases fitting TRBD1. Looked up from germline, CDR1 is SGDLS and CDR2 is YYNGEE. The CDR3 loop spans 14 amino acids. Trimming cost V 3 bases and J 3 bases; bases outside gene matches: 3. The CDR3, as DNA: TGTGCCAGCAGCGGGGACAGGGCGGACACTGAAGCTTTCTTT. It yields the protein CASSGDRADTEAFF.

This chain links TRBV5-6 with TRBJ2-3; 8 nucleotides line up with TRBD1. Germline trimming cut 0 bases from V and 3 bases from J; bases unmatched to any gene: 6. This CDR3 comprises 16 residues. Germline values: CDR1 SGHDT, CDR2 YYEEEE. CDR3 DNA sequence: TGTGCCAGCAGCTTGGCCGACAGGGGATCGACAGATACGCAGTATTTT. It encodes CASSLADRGSTDTQYF.

This chain links TRBV7-2 with TRBJ2-3, with unresolved D. Germline V lookup: CDR1 SGHTA, CDR2 FQGNSA. V was clipped by 5 bases and J by 4 bases, with 13 bases between them. CDR3 length: 14 residues. CDR3 nucleotide sequence: TGTGCCAGCAGCATATCCCTAAGATCAGATACGCAGTATTTT. Its protein product is CASSISLRSDTQYF.

The chain recombines TRBV11-2 with TRBJ2-7; D is possibly TRBD1 (5 bases). This CDR3 comprises 15 residues. Germline V gene lookup returns CDR1 SGHAT and CDR2 FQNNGV. The ends were cut back, 5 bases at V and 7 bases at J, with 21 bases in the middle. CDR3 coding DNA: TGTGCCAGCAGCCTTAGACAGCCCGAGAGTGGGGAGCAGTACTTC. Protein product: CASSLRQPESGEQYF.

The chain recombines TRBV6-5 with TRBJ1-5, with 10 bases aligning to TRBD1. Germline lookup yields CDR1 MNHEY and CDR2 SVGAGI. The CDR3 extends over 15 amino acids. The ends lost 5 bases at V and 2 bases at J; junction bases unmatched: 3. The CDR3 region has the DNA TGTGCCAGCAGTAAGGGGACAGGGGGCAATCAGCCCCAGCATTTT. Amino acids: CASSKGTGGNQPQHF.

This chain connects TRBV27 to TRBJ1-6; D not certain. Trimming stripped 6 bases from V and 2 bases from J, with 11 bases between. Germline V gives CDR1 MNHEY, CDR2 SMNVEV (reference sequence). This CDR3 is built from 15 residues. In DNA, the CDR3 is TGTGCCAGCAGATCAGGAGGCGCCTATAATTCACCCCTCCACTTT. Its translation is CASRSGGAYNSPLHF.

The CDR3 spells CASSPDRGGGYEQYF. The CDR3 DNA reads TGTGCCAGCAGCCCGGACAGGGGAGGGGGCTACGAGCAGTACTTC. The chain uses TRBV11-3 and TRBJ2-7, with 9 bases identical to TRBD1. The germline V gene encodes CDR1 SGHNT and CDR2 YENEEA. The V gene end was trimmed by 5 bases and the J gene end by 3 bases; junction bases not matched to a gene: 8. The CDR3 covers 15 residues.